This T cell receptor beta chain was found in a study of regulatory T cells in long-lasting Graves disease. Broader study findings: TRBV28, TRBJ1-2 and TRBJ2-5 emerged as the favored segments in persistent disease. Patients with persistent disease shared some 2,900 public clonotypes, outpacing the roughly 870 shared by new patients.

The table lists this clonotype with many counts. Its antigen is still unknown. Construction of the TCR beta libraries employed iRepertoire HTBI primers in conjunction with Arm-PCR of CDR3 regions. TCRdb re-derived calls from the multiplex PCR reads in MiXCR, one entry per CDR3 protein. Among about 520,000 distinct CDR3 sequences listed, 9.5% to 15% were seen once. As for time point: newly diagnosed GD, antithyroid drugs for less than 3 months. The TCR library was made from RNA that had been extracted from PBMCs in TRIzol. Patient provenance is recorded as an endocrinology department in Xi'an, China. CDR3 length: 12 amino acids. Germline V gene data show CDR1 as SNHLY and CDR2 as FYNNEI. V was pared by 5 bases and J by 6 bases, with 10 bases between. These data were also filed under a second study, of T cells in Graves' hyperthyroidism and ophthalmopathy.

Sequencing used peripheral blood mononuclear cells (PBMCs), obtained at new diagnosis, from a patient treated with antithyroid drugs. The TCR comes from a woman in her 30s with Graves disease. This sequence joins TRBV2 and TRBJ1-2; D not certain. CDR3 sequence reads: CASSLTGNGYTF. CDR3 DNA: TGTGCCAGCAGTCTGACTGGGAATGGCTACACCTTC.